These T cell receptor beta chains were read from a single sample in a study of blood T cell repertoires in COVID-19. Clones were sequenced by immunoSEQ multiplex PCR, and TCRdb holds only the in-frame ones, with some missing. The sample consists of 80,000 or so clones, around 86% of them appearing once. The sequencing input was peripheral blood. The receptors were sampled from an older woman with acute or convalescent COVID-19. CDR3s include the opening cysteine and the closing phenylalanine or tryptophan. A D gene is named only where the DNA matches it firmly. Clone sizes are given selectively: once, few, many, or a class where the clone is expanded.

J: TRBJ2-1
size: NA
D: TRBD1
V: TRBV5-4
CDR3: CASSRTGTGTYNEQFF
DNA: TGTGCCAGCAGCAGAACCGGGACAGGGACCTACAATGAGCAGTTCTTC

J: TRBJ2-1
size: NA
D: TRBD2
V: TRBV5-1
CDR3: CASSLSTSGRAMNEQFF
DNA: TGCGCCAGCAGCTTGTCGACTAGCGGGAGGGCCATGAATGAGCAGTTCTTC

J: TRBJ2-6
size: NA
D: TRBD1
V: TRBV10-3
CDR3: CAISEPKGQDPRGANVLTF
DNA: TGTGCCATCAGTGAACCGAAAGGACAGGATCCCAGGGGGGCCAACGTCCTGACTTTC

J: TRBJ2-2
size: NA
D: TRBD2
V: TRBV9
CDR3: CASRGARGGGTGELFF
DNA: TGTGCCAGCAGAGGAGCCCGCGGGGGTGGCACCGGGGAGCTGTTTTTT

J: TRBJ1-5
size: NA
D: TRBD1
V: TRBV28
CDR3: CASSLSPGQGNQPQHF
DNA: TGTGCCAGCAGTCTCTCTCCGGGACAGGGAAATCAGCCCCAGCATTTT

J: TRBJ2-3
size: NA
D: NA
V: TRBV24-1
CDR3: CATSEGVSDTQYF
DNA: TGTGCCACCAGTGAAGGGGTTTCAGATACGCAGTATTTT

J: TRBJ1-6
size: NA
D: NA
V: TRBV30
CDR3: CAWSGVEGKSSPLHF
DNA: TGTGCCTGGAGTGGGGTGGAGGGAAAGAGTTCACCCCTCCACTTT

J: TRBJ1-2
size: few
D: TRBD1
V: TRBV4-3
CDR3: CASSQEWTGGKLANYGYTF
DNA: TGCGCCAGCAGCCAAGAGTGGACAGGGGGAAAACTCGCTAACTATGGCTACACCTTC

J: TRBJ1-1
size: NA
D: TRBD1
V: TRBV19
CDR3: CASSHQGDTEAFF
DNA: TGTGCCAGTAGTCATCAGGGGGACACTGAAGCTTTCTTT

J: TRBJ2-1
size: NA
D: TRBD1
V: TRBV7-2
CDR3: CASSLEGTGGYNEQFF
DNA: TGTGCCAGCAGCTTAGAAGGGACAGGGGGCTACAATGAGCAGTTCTTC

J: TRBJ2-7
size: few
D: TRBD2
V: TRBV6-2/TRBV6-3
CDR3: CASNPLADYEQYF
DNA: TGTGCCAGCAACCCCCTAGCGGACTACGAGCAGTACTTC

J: TRBJ2-3
size: NA
D: TRBD2
V: TRBV7-9
CDR3: CASSQRGGAFPDTQYF
DNA: TGTGCCAGCAGCCAACGGGGAGGGGCATTCCCAGATACGCAGTATTTT

J: TRBJ1-4
size: once
D: TRBD1
V: TRBV2
CDR3: CASSLDRGSANEKLFF
DNA: TGTGCCAGCAGTTTGGACAGGGGATCGGCTAATGAAAAACTGTTTTTT

J: TRBJ1-2
size: NA
D: TRBD1
V: TRBV7-2
CDR3: CASSPLRDSYYGYTF
DNA: TGTGCCAGCAGCCCCCTCCGGGACAGCTACTATGGCTACACCTTC

J: TRBJ1-4
size: NA
D: NA
V: TRBV18
CDR3: CASSPPLIGKTDF
DNA: TGTGCCAGCTCACCACCGCTAATAGGGAAGACAGATTTT

J: TRBJ1-6
size: NA
D: TRBD1
V: TRBV28
CDR3: CASRTGQGFGAPLHF
DNA: TGTGCCAGCAGGACGGGACAGGGTTTTGGGGCACCCCTCCACTTT

J: TRBJ2-6
size: NA
D: NA
V: TRBV5-4
CDR3: CASSGGILGSGANVLTF
DNA: TGTGCCAGCAGCGGGGGGATATTAGGGTCTGGGGCCAACGTCCTGACTTTC

J: TRBJ2-1
size: NA
D: NA
V: TRBV5-4
CDR3: CASSQLSDEQFF
DNA: TGTGCCAGCAGCCAACTCAGCGATGAGCAGTTCTTC

J: TRBJ1-1
size: NA
D: TRBD1
V: TRBV18
CDR3: CASSQMGTENTEAFF
DNA: TGTGCCAGCTCACAAATGGGGACAGAGAACACTGAAGCTTTCTTT

J: TRBJ1-6
size: NA
D: NA
V: TRBV27
CDR3: CASSSWTTNSPLHF
DNA: TGTGCCAGCAGTTCGTGGACAACTAATTCACCCCTCCACTTT

J: TRBJ1-3
size: NA
D: NA
V: TRBV7-4
CDR3: CASSLPGERNTIYF
DNA: TGTGCCAGCAGCCTCCCCGGGGAACGAAACACCATATATTTT

J: TRBJ1-6
size: NA
D: TRBD1
V: TRBV2
CDR3: CASSGTGVHSPLHF
DNA: TGTGCCAGCAGTGGGACAGGGGTTCATTCACCCCTCCACTTT

J: TRBJ1-1
size: NA
D: TRBD1
V: TRBV7-6
CDR3: CASSPGQGGNTEAFF
DNA: TGTGCCAGCAGCCCGGGACAGGGGGGGAACACTGAAGCTTTCTTT

J: TRBJ2-3
size: NA
D: NA
V: TRBV6-2/TRBV6-3
CDR3: CASSYSVPRTDTQYF
DNA: TGTGCCAGCAGTTACTCTGTTCCTAGGACAGATACGCAGTATTTT

J: TRBJ2-1
size: NA
D: TRBD2
V: TRBV5-6
CDR3: CASSLELAGFNEQFF
DNA: TGTGCCAGCAGCTTGGAACTAGCGGGATTCAATGAGCAGTTCTTC

J: TRBJ2-7
size: NA
D: NA
V: TRBV11-2
CDR3: CASSFTESSYEQYF
DNA: TGTGCCAGCAGCTTTACAGAGAGCTCCTACGAGCAGTACTTC

J: TRBJ1-1
size: NA
D: NA
V: TRBV29-1
CDR3: CSVAGDVRTEAFF
DNA: TGCAGCGTTGCAGGGGATGTGAGGACTGAAGCTTTCTTT

J: TRBJ1-2
size: NA
D: TRBD1
V: TRBV5-1
CDR3: CASSLADRVAGYTF
DNA: TGCGCCAGCAGCTTGGCCGACAGGGTTGCTGGCTACACCTTC

J: TRBJ2-1
size: NA
D: NA
V: TRBV6-5
CDR3: CASSYQSSFLYNEQFF
DNA: TGTGCCAGCAGTTATCAATCTAGCTTTCTCTACAATGAGCAGTTCTTC

J: TRBJ2-1
size: NA
D: NA
V: TRBV19
CDR3: CASSTRGTGLNYNEQFF
DNA: TGTGCCAGTAGTACGAGGGGCACGGGACTCAACTACAATGAGCAGTTCTTC

J: TRBJ2-7
size: NA
D: NA
V: TRBV2
CDR3: CASSEALQGSGYEQYF
DNA: TGTGCCAGCAGTGAAGCGCTTCAGGGGAGTGGGTACGAGCAGTACTTC

J: TRBJ2-1
size: NA
D: TRBD2
V: TRBV7-3
CDR3: CASSLGLAGLNEQFF
DNA: TGTGCCAGCAGCTTAGGCCTAGCGGGCCTCAATGAGCAGTTCTTC

J: TRBJ1-1
size: NA
D: NA
V: TRBV7-9
CDR3: CASSQVPANTEAFF
DNA: TGTGCCAGCAGCCAGGTCCCCGCCAACACTGAAGCTTTCTTT

J: TRBJ2-1
size: NA
D: TRBD1
V: TRBV5-1
CDR3: CASSPGQTYNEQFF
DNA: TGCGCCAGCAGCCCGGGACAGACCTACAATGAGCAGTTCTTC

J: TRBJ1-6
size: NA
D: NA
V: TRBV7-9
CDR3: CASSLEGVSPLHF
DNA: TGTGCCAGCAGCTTAGAGGGGGTTTCACCCCTCCACTTT

J: TRBJ2-2
size: once
D: NA
V: TRBV5-1
CDR3: CASSLSGWNTGELFF
DNA: TGCGCCAGCAGCTTATCAGGGTGGAACACCGGGGAGCTGTTTTTT

J: TRBJ2-2
size: NA
D: TRBD2
V: TRBV2
CDR3: CASSEARGGSTGELFF
DNA: TGTGCCAGCAGTGAAGCGCGGGGGGGCTCCACCGGGGAGCTGTTTTTT

J: TRBJ2-1
size: NA
D: NA
V: TRBV21-1
CDR3: CASSPSKADEQFF
DNA: TGTGCCAGCAGCCCTAGCAAGGCAGATGAGCAGTTCTTC

J: TRBJ2-5
size: NA
D: NA
V: TRBV30
CDR3: CAWSRRKGETQYF
DNA: TGTGCCTGGAGTCGGAGGAAAGGGGAGACCCAGTACTTC

J: TRBJ1-6
size: few
D: TRBD1
V: TRBV14
CDR3: CASSHGTGDSPLHF
DNA: TGTGCCAGCAGCCACGGGACAGGGGATTCACCCCTCCACTTT

J: TRBJ2-1
size: NA
D: NA
V: TRBV3-1/TRBV3-2
CDR3: CASSQIPPGVGNEQFF
DNA: TGTGCCAGCAGCCAAATCCCCCCCGGGGTCGGCAATGAGCAGTTCTTC

J: TRBJ2-1
size: NA
D: TRBD2
V: TRBV6-5
CDR3: CASSYYGGRYNEQFF
DNA: TGTGCCAGCAGTTACTATGGCGGGAGATACAATGAGCAGTTCTTC

J: TRBJ2-3
size: NA
D: NA
V: TRBV3-1/TRBV3-2
CDR3: CASSQLSRGADTQYF
DNA: TGTGCCAGCAGCCAACTTAGCAGGGGCGCAGATACGCAGTATTTT

J: TRBJ2-7
size: NA
D: NA
V: TRBV6-6
CDR3: CATSRVSYEQYF
DNA: TGTGCCACCTCGAGGGTGTCCTACGAGCAGTACTTC

J: TRBJ2-1
size: NA
D: TRBD2
V: TRBV9
CDR3: CASSVAGTSLQFF
DNA: TGTGCCAGCAGCGTAGCCGGGACTAGCCTGCAGTTCTTC

J: TRBJ2-3
size: NA
D: TRBD1
V: TRBV7-2
CDR3: CASSLGGGRTDTQYF
DNA: TGTGCCAGCAGCTTAGGAGGGGGCAGGACAGATACGCAGTATTTT

J: TRBJ1-5
size: NA
D: NA
V: TRBV5-1
CDR3: CASSLSPGASNQPQHF
DNA: TGCGCCAGCAGCTTGAGCCCAGGCGCGAGCAATCAGCCCCAGCATTTT

J: TRBJ2-7
size: once
D: TRBD1
V: TRBV30
CDR3: CAWSTWTGGEQYF
DNA: TGTGCCTGGAGTACCTGGACAGGGGGCGAGCAGTACTTC

J: TRBJ2-7
size: NA
D: TRBD2
V: TRBV7-2
CDR3: CASSLVGRGEQYF
DNA: TGTGCCAGCAGCTTAGTTGGGAGGGGCGAGCAGTACTTC

J: TRBJ2-3
size: NA
D: NA
V: TRBV7-2
CDR3: CASSLGGGRGGDTQYF
DNA: TGTGCCAGCAGCTTAGGCGGGGGCAGGGGTGGAGATACGCAGTATTTT

J: TRBJ1-1
size: NA
D: NA
V: TRBV28
CDR3: CASSLLALANTEAFF
DNA: TGTGCCAGCAGTTTATTGGCTCTTGCGAACACTGAAGCTTTCTTT

J: TRBJ2-7
size: NA
D: NA
V: TRBV9
CDR3: CASSVGSGSYEQYF
DNA: TGTGCCAGCAGCGTCGGAAGCGGATCCTACGAGCAGTACTTC

J: TRBJ1-2
size: NA
D: TRBD1
V: TRBV3-1/TRBV3-2
CDR3: CASSQGDPGQTFGYTF
DNA: TGTGCCAGCAGCCAAGGGGATCCGGGACAGACCTTCGGCTACACCTTC

J: TRBJ2-7
size: NA
D: NA
V: TRBV6-2/TRBV6-3
CDR3: CASSHDSIYEQYF
DNA: TGTGCCAGCAGCCACGACAGTATCTACGAGCAGTACTTC

J: TRBJ2-4
size: once
D: NA
V: TRBV9
CDR3: CASSPDRNIQYF
DNA: TGTGCCAGCAGCCCGGACAGAAACATTCAGTACTTC